This TCR beta chain was recorded in a study of OX40 agonist ivuxolimab in advanced cancers. Study-wide context: The dose-escalation group included hepatocellular carcinoma, melanoma, renal cell carcinoma and head and neck cancer. Findings and limits, study-wide: The antigens recognized by the expanded peripheral T cells, that is their antigen specificity, were not determined.

To note about this clone: Its antigen is still unknown.

Assay used: immunoSEQ multiplex PCR; TCRdb lists only in-frame clones, some missing. The profile covers under 70,000 clones, with 85% to 90% appearing a single time and about a tenth taken by the ten largest. The germline V and J ends were trimmed by 1 base and 4 bases, with 5 bases remaining between them. This CDR3 spans 13 amino acids. CDR1 SEHNR and CDR2 FQNEAQ come from the germline V gene (reference sequence). This sample comprised CD4+ or CD8+ T cells sorted from blood, obtained in a trial of the OX40 agonist ivuxolimab. The V and J genes are TRBV7-9 and TRBJ1-3; D remains ambiguous. This TCR derives from an adult with an advanced solid tumor such as melanoma, head and neck, liver or kidney cancer. CDR3 protein: CASSLEGGNTIYF. CDR3 DNA: TGTGCCAGCAGCTTAGAAGGGGGAAACACCATATATTTT.